The 15 T cell receptor beta chains reported below all come from one sample, sequenced in a study of blood T cell repertoires in COVID-19. The method was immunoSEQ multiplex PCR; TCRdb's version includes in-frame clones alone and lacks a portion of them. Here the sample spans about 150,000 clones, approximately 82% being singletons. The specimen was peripheral blood. The source is a woman aged 45-60 years in a cohort sampled during active or convalescent COVID-19.

The genes are TRBV6-5 and TRBJ1-1; D is unclear. This CDR3 has 12 residues. Trimming left V 8 bases short and J 0 bases short, with 7 bases between. CDR1 MNHEY and CDR2 SVGAGI come from the germline V gene. The CDR3 DNA sequence: TGTGCCAGCTTCTTAATGAACACTGAAGCTTTCTTT. The encoded protein is CASFLMNTEAFF.

V usage is TRBV10-3 and J usage is TRBJ2-1; 8 bases map to TRBD1. Germline V gene lookup returns CDR1 ENHRY and CDR2 SYGVKD. Germline trimming cut 3 bases from V and 4 bases from J; bases unmatched to any gene: 11. The CDR3 length is 17 residues. The CDR3 nucleotides are TGTGCCATCAGTGAAACCCCAGGGGGCCAATGGTACAATGAGCAGTTCTTC. Translated: CAISETPGGQWYNEQFF.

CDR3 protein: CASSFGHSGNTIYF. CDR3 DNA sequence: TGTGCCAGCAGCTTCGGACACTCTGGAAACACCATATATTTT. This chain joins TRBV7-2 and TRBJ1-3, with a possible D match to TRBD1 (5 bases). CDR3 length equals 14 residues. The V and J ends lost 3 bases and 0 bases respectively, with 6 bases between them. Germline assignment: CDR1 SGHTA and CDR2 FQGNSA.

The V and J genes are TRBV6-5 and TRBJ2-5; 7 bases fit TRBD2. Unmatched junction bases numbered 7, after V lost 2 bases and J lost 1 base. The CDR3 is made up of 16 amino acids. CDR1 MNHEY and CDR2 SVGAGI come from the germline V gene. CDR3 DNA: TGTGCCAGCAGTTACGACGCGGCGGGGGTCCAAGAGACCCAGTACTTC. It yields the protein CASSYDAAGVQETQYF.

The rearrangement joins TRBV10-3 to TRBJ2-1; TRBD2 agrees at 9 bases. V shed 3 bases, J shed 1 base, and the junction held 10 bases outside the gene matches. Per the germline V gene, CDR1 is ENHRY and CDR2 is SYGVKD. The CDR3 contains 18 residues. The CDR3, as DNA: TGTGCCATCAGTGAAGAGACTAGCGGACGAACTTCCTACAATGAGCAGTTCTTC. Residues: CAISEETSGRTSYNEQFF.

This chain uses TRBV19 with TRBJ1-2; the D gene is possibly TRBD1 (5 bases). Per germline, CDR1 LNHDA and CDR2 SQIVND (reference sequence). V shed 9 bases and J shed 0 bases, with 20 bases lying between them. This CDR3 comprises 16 residues. In DNA, the CDR3 is TGTGCCAGGGGCTTCAGTCCGGACAACCCTAACTATGGCTACACCTTC. It yields the protein CARGFSPDNPNYGYTF.

This chain uses TRBV6-1 with TRBJ2-3; TRBD2 aligns across 10 bases. The CDR3 loop spans 16 amino acids. In germline, CDR1 is MNHNS, CDR2 SASEGT. J gave up 5 bases and V 1 base, and 6 bases lay outside the gene matches. The CDR3 reads CASSEVSGGVGDTQYF. CDR3 DNA: TGTGCCAGCAGTGAAGTAAGCGGGGGGGTTGGAGATACGCAGTATTTT.

This rearrangement joins TRBV12-3 or TRBV12-4 to TRBJ1-1; D perhaps matches TRBD1 (5 bases). The germline V and J ends were trimmed by 10 bases and 8 bases, with 14 bases remaining between them. There are 11 residues in the CDR3. The CDR3 coding sequence is TGTGCCACCAAGGGGTTCTCCGAAGCTTTCTTT. Translating gives CATKGFSEAFF.

The J gene is TRBJ2-7, the V gene TRBV30; 8 nucleotides agree with TRBD1. The J segment lost 7 bases and the V segment lost 8 bases, leaving 10 bases of the junction unmatched. This CDR3 has 12 residues. Germline values: CDR1 GTSNPN, CDR2 SVGIG (reference sequence). CDR3 residues: CAHSRGPGEQYF. The DNA for the CDR3 is TGTGCCCATTCCAGGGGGCCAGGGGAGCAGTACTTC.

CDR3 protein: CASSMTGTATNEKLFF. The CDR3 nucleotides are TGCGCCAGCAGCATGACGGGGACAGCGACTAATGAAAAACTGTTTTTT. The chain links TRBV5-1 to TRBJ1-4; the match to TRBD1 covers 7 bases. This CDR3 has 16 residues. Per germline, CDR1 SGHRS and CDR2 YFSETQ. The trim removed 4 bases at V and 2 bases at J, leaving 8 bases unmatched.

The chain links TRBV6-5 to TRBJ1-1, with 11 bases lining up with TRBD1. The germline V gene encodes CDR1 MNHEY and CDR2 SVGAGI. The V segment lost 9 bases and the J segment 4 bases; nucleotides outside the gene matches: 7. The CDR3 runs to 14 residues. CDR3 sequence (DNA): TGTGCCAGTCACCGGGACAGGGGGTCCACTGAAGCTTTCTTT. Translated: CASHRDRGSTEAFF.

Here the CDR3 reads CASREQGSILSGYTF. CDR3 bases: TGTGCCAGCAGGGAACAGGGGTCGATCTTATCCGGCTACACCTTC. V and J are TRBV7-9 and TRBJ1-2; TRBD1 aligns across 7 bases. In germline, CDR1 is SEHNR, CDR2 FQNEAQ (reference sequence). J lost 8 bases, V lost 6 bases, and 15 bases had no gene match. The length of the CDR3 is 15 residues.

The sample holds one count of this clone. The chain combines TRBV7-8 with TRBJ1-5; the match to TRBD1 covers 8 bases. This CDR3 spans 16 amino acids. Trimming cost V 0 bases and J 6 bases; bases outside gene matches: 7. Germline V gene data show CDR1 as SGHVS and CDR2 as FQNEAQ. The CDR3 region is CASSLADAGGRQPQHF. The CDR3 DNA follows: TGTGCCAGCAGCTTAGCGGACGCAGGGGGCCGTCAGCCCCAGCATTTT.

The rearrangement links TRBV27 to TRBJ2-7; 8 nucleotides match TRBD1. The CDR3 extends over 19 amino acids. Trimming at V came to 5 bases and at J to 4 bases, leaving 22 bases not matched to a gene. CDR1 is MNHEY and CDR2 is SMNVEV in the germline V gene (reference sequence). CDR3 nucleotide sequence: TGTGCCAGCAGTCCCCCGGACCGCTCAGGGGGCATTAGTAGGTACGAGCAGTACTTC. Amino acids: CASSPPDRSGGISRYEQYF.

To note about this clone: The same CDR3 arises from other DNA sequences in this sample as well. The J gene is TRBJ2-7, the V gene TRBV18; 7 bases are a match to TRBD1. With 3 bases clipped from V and 1 base from J, the junction kept 3 bases outside the gene matches. The germline V gene has CDR1 KGHSH and CDR2 LQKENI. The CDR3 totals 14 residues. CDR3 amino acids: CASSPGTDSYEQYF. The CDR3 nucleotides read TGTGCCAGCTCACCGGGGACAGATTCCTACGAGCAGTACTTC.